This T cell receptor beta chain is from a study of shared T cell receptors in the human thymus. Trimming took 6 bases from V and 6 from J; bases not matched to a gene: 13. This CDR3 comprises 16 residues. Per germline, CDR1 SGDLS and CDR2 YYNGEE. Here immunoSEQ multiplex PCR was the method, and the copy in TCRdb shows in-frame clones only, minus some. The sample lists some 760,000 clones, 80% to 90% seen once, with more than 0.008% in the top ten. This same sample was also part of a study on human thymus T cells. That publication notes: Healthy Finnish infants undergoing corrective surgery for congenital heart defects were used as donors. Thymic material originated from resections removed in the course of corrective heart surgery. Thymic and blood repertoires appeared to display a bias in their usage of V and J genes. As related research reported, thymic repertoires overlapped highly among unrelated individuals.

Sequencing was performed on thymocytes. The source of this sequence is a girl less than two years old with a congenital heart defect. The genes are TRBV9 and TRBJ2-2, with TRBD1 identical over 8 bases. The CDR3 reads CASTPHGQGASGELFF. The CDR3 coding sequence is TGTGCCAGCACCCCTCACGGGCAGGGGGCTTCCGGGGAGCTGTTTTTT. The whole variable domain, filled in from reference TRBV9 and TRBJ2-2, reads DSGVTQTPKHLITATGQRVTLRCSPRSGDLSVYWYQQSLDQGLQFLIQYYNGEERAKGNILERFSAQQFPDLHSELNLSSLELGDSALYFCASTPHGQGASGELFFGEGSRLTVL.